This is a list of T cell receptor beta chains from one sample in a study of beta chain features in type 1 diabetes. Method: immunoSEQ multiplex PCR; TCRdb's copy keeps in-frame clones and lacks some. Among about 240,000 clones, roughly 14% were seen once, and the ten largest hold roughly 0.02%. Sequencing was carried out using naive CD4+ T cells from blood. The source is a man under 40 with type 1 diabetes. CDR3s include the opening cysteine and the closing phenylalanine or tryptophan. D genes are given only for firm matches. Rows may omit the clone size; those that give it use once, few, many or a size class.

D gene	V gene	clone size	J gene	CDR3 protein	CDR3 DNA
.	TRBV30	few	TRBJ1-5	CAWTEGGHWRQPQHF	TGTGCCTGGACTGAAGGGGGACATTGGCGTCAGCCCCAGCATTTT
TRBD1	TRBV6-5	few	TRBJ1-3	CASRGTGFGNTIYF	TGTGCCAGCAGGGGGACAGGGTTCGGAAACACCATATATTTT
TRBD1	TRBV2	few	TRBJ2-3	CASSENFGQGADTQYF	TGTGCCAGCAGTGAAAATTTCGGACAGGGTGCAGATACGCAGTATTTT
.	TRBV15	.	TRBJ2-5	CATSRDGTGGAQETQYF	TGTGCCACCAGCAGAGATGGTACAGGGGGGGCCCAAGAGACCCAGTACTTC
TRBD1	TRBV23-1	few	TRBJ1-1	CASRVYKGALNTEAFF	TGCGCCAGCAGGGTCTACAAGGGGGCTTTGAACACTGAAGCTTTCTTT
.	TRBV5-1	.	TRBJ2-5	CASSTHAGDQETQYF	TGCGCCAGCAGCACCCATGCGGGCGACCAAGAGACCCAGTACTTC
.	TRBV19	.	TRBJ2-1	CASSITGKGQFF	TGTGCCAGTAGTATAACGGGGAAAGGGCAGTTCTTC
TRBD1	TRBV6-1	.	TRBJ1-6	CASSGPRRTGAYNSPLHF	TGTGCCAGCAGTGGTCCCCGGAGGACAGGGGCCTATAATTCACCCCTCCACTTT
TRBD1	TRBV5-8	few	TRBJ2-5	CASSPWTGQETQYF	TGTGCCAGCAGCCCCTGGACAGGTCAAGAGACCCAGTACTTC
TRBD1	TRBV5-1	few	TRBJ2-3	CASSIGQGPSTDTQYF	TGCGCCAGCAGCATAGGACAGGGGCCGAGCACAGATACGCAGTATTTT